This record covers a single T cell receptor beta chain. Antigen specificity is unknown. This sample stems from a study of regulatory T cells. The primer mix had 52 TRBV and 13 TRBJ primers. Produced via immunoSEQ multiplex PCR; TCRdb's table is partial and in-frame only. The sample holds approximately 10,000 clones; 84% are singletons and the top ten take under 12%. Notes on the study in general: Regulatory T cells showed the strongest V-J pair restriction and V/J gene skewing among patient repertoires. Patient CD8+ T cells trended toward lower Shannon entropy than controls.

The sample taken for sequencing was CD8+ T cells sorted from blood. The clonotype was recovered from a person aged 18 to 35 with CD3G deficiency.

The CDR3, as DNA: TGCGCCAGCAGCCCGGGGACATTTTATGGCTACACCTTC. Translation: CASSPGTFYGYTF. The rearrangement joins TRBV5-1 to TRBJ1-2; possibly TRBD1 for D (6 bases). This CDR3 region has 13 residues. The V gene lost 4 bases and the J gene lost 5 bases, with 12 bases spanning the gap. Per germline, CDR1 SGHRS and CDR2 YFSETQ.